This TCR beta chain was retrieved from a study of shared clonotypes between healthy human individuals. Methods used by the authors: Filtering differed because ImmunoSEQ produced junction-only sequences that carried no quality scores. Libraries were prepared by immunoSEQ multiplex PCR; TCRdb keeps only in-frame clonotypes and omits some of them. Clone size and V and J calls were adopted from that table, with D and trimming inferred from the DNA. The table has around 700,000 clones, roughly 78% seen once. Both subsets, CD45RA+ naive and CD45RA-negative memory, were split from the CD4+ cells. Trimming took 0 bases from V and 7 from J, leaving 7 bases between them. CDR1 is ENHRY, CDR2 SYGVKD, per germline. This CDR3 has 13 amino acids.

Sequenced: memory CD4+ T cells sorted from blood. Subset of the sample: CD45RA-negative fraction. V gene TRBV10-3 combines with J gene TRBJ1-5; unclear D gene. The source of this sequence is a woman between 25 and 40 years old in good health. The CDR3 is CAISESAGQPQHF. The CDR3 DNA is TGTGCCATCAGTGAGTCGGCGGGGCAGCCCCAGCATTTT.